The sequence of this TCR beta chain was determined in a study of T cells in severe cutaneous drug reactions. The wider study: Recruitment ran 2011 to 2018 in Taiwan, Thailand and a European registry.

CDR3 size: 15 residues. Looked up from germline, CDR1 is LGHNA and CDR2 is YSLEER. This clonotype is called large based on its frequency. Bulk and single-cell libraries used iRepertoire multiplex PCR with TCR subtype-specific primers. Each CDR3 protein gets one entry in TCRdb, which reprocessed the multiplex PCR reads and gives no DNA. Its listing shows around 2,000 distinct CDR3 sequences. Carbamazepine had induced Stevens-Johnson syndrome or toxic epidermal necrolysis in the sequenced donors. The sample taken for sequencing was PBMCs. This chain joins TRBV4-3 and TRBJ1-5. The sequence was obtained from a human donor with Stevens-Johnson syndrome, a severe cutaneous drug reaction. CDR3 protein: CASSQDGIAEQPQHF.